The clone carrying this TCR beta chain has just a few counts. The antigen is undetermined. The data belong to a study of beta chain features in type 1 diabetes. This CDR3 has 15 amino acids. The V gene end was trimmed by 0 bases and the J gene end by 5 bases; junction bases not matched to a gene: 4. Germline CDR1 and CDR2: ENHRY and SYGVKD. As every portion of the isolated RNA was reverse transcribed, the sequencing read expressed TCRB transcripts. The method was immunoSEQ multiplex PCR; TCRdb's version includes in-frame clones alone and lacks a portion of them. There are some 270,000 clones in the sample; about a tenth occur only once, and approximately 0.017% lies in the top ten. Study-wide findings and caveats: People with Type 1 diabetes carried modestly yet significantly shorter TCRB CDR3s in all four CD4+ subsets. Within the patient group, naive, central memory and Treg TCRB repertoires appeared more similar to each other than within healthy donors.

Sequenced material: naive CD4+ T cells from blood. The chain is built from TRBV10-3 and TRBJ2-3; 8 bases align to TRBD1. The source of this sequence is a man aged 25 to 40 with type 1 diabetes. CDR3 nucleotides: TGTGCCATCAGTGAGTCGACAGGGGCAGGAGATACGCAGTATTTT. This sequence encodes CAISESTGAGDTQYF.